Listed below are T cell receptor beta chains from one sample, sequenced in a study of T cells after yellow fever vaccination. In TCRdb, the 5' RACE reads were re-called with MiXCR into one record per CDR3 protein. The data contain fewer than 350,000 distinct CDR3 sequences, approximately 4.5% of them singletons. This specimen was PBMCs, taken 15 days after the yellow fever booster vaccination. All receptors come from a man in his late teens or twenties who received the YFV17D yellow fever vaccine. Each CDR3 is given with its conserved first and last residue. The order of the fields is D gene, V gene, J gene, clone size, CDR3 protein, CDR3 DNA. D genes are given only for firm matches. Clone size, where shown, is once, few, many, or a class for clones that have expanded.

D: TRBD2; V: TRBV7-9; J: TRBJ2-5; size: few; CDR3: CASSPNPGLAGGREETQYF; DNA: TGTGCCAGCAGCCCTAACCCAGGACTAGCGGGGGGAAGGGAAGAGACCCAGTACTTC
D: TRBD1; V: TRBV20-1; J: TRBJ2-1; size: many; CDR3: CSARDRQGARGEQFF; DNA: TGCAGTGCTAGAGATCGCCAGGGGGCTCGTGGTGAGCAGTTCTTC
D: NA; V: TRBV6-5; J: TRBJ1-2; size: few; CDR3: CASSYSGGAGNYGYTF; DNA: TGTGCCAGCAGTTACTCAGGGGGGGCAGGGAACTATGGCTACACCTTC
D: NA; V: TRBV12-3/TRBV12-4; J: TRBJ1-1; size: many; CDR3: CASSPHLLGTEAFF; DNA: TGTGCCAGCAGTCCCCATCTTTTAGGGACTGAAGCTTTCTTT
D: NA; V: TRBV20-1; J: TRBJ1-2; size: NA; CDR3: CSARAHLGGYTF; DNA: TGCAGTGCTAGAGCACACTTGGGAGGCTACACCTTC
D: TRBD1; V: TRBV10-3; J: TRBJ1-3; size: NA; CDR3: CAIRDRGLGNTIYF; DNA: TGTGCCATCAGGGACAGGGGGCTCGGAAACACCATATATTTT
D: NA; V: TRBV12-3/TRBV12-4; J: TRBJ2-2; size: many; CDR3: CASSLRGADTGELFF; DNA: TGTGCCAGCAGTCTCCGCGGGGCGGATACCGGGGAGCTGTTTTTT
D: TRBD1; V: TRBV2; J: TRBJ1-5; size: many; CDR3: CASSGTGADQPQHF; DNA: TGTGCCAGCAGTGGGACAGGGGCCGATCAGCCCCAGCATTTT
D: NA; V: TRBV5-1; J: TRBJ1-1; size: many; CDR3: CASSLGLLAEAFF; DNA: TGCGCCAGCAGCTTGGGTCTACTTGCTGAAGCTTTCTTT
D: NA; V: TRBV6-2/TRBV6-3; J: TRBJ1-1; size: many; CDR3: CASSFGFGTEAFF; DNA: TGTGCCAGCAGTTTTGGGTTCGGCACTGAAGCTTTCTTT
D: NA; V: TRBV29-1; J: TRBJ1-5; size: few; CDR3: CSVVSRVGQPQHF; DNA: TGCAGCGTTGTTTCCAGGGTCGGTCAGCCCCAGCATTTT
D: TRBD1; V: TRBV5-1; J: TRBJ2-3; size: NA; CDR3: CASSLPPGQGAFIDTQYF; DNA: TGCGCCAGCAGCTTGCCTCCGGGACAGGGGGCCTTTATAGATACGCAGTATTTT
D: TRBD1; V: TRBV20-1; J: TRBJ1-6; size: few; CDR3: CSARDLLTGIYNSPLHF; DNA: TGCAGTGCTAGAGACCTACTGACAGGGATATATAATTCACCCCTCCACTTT
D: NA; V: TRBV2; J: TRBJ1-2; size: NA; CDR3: CASRVGRTSYGYTF; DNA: TGTGCCAGCAGGGTGGGCAGGACCTCCTATGGCTACACCTTC
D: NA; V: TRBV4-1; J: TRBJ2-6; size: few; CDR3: CASSLDRGNSGANVLTF; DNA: TGCGCCAGCAGCCTCGACAGAGGTAACTCTGGGGCCAACGTCCTGACTTTC
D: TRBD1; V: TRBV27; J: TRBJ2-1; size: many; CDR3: CASTIGTGGHEQFF; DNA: TGTGCCAGCACCATAGGGACAGGGGGGCATGAGCAGTTCTTC
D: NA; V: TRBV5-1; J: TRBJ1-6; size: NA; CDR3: CASRDGSDNSPLHF; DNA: TGCGCCAGCAGAGACGGATCGGATAATTCACCCCTCCACTTT
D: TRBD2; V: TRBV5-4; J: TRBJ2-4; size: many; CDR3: CASSLEGRGAKNIQYF; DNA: TGTGCCAGCAGCTTGGAAGGGAGGGGAGCCAAAAACATTCAGTACTTC
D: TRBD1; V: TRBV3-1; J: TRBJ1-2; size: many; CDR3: CASSPRQGYYGYTF; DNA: TGTGCCAGCAGCCCCCGACAGGGCTACTATGGCTACACCTTC
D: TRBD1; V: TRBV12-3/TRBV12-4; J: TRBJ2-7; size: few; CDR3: CASSQGVAYEQYF; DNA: TGTGCCAGCAGCCAGGGGGTGGCTTACGAGCAGTACTTC
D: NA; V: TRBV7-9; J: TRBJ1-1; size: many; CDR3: CASSVQGTGNTEAFF; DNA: TGTGCCAGCAGCGTTCAGGGAACGGGGAACACTGAAGCTTTCTTT
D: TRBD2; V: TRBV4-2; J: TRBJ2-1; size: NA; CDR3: CASTPSGGQYNEQFF; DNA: TGTGCCAGCACCCCTAGCGGGGGCCAATACAATGAGCAGTTCTTC
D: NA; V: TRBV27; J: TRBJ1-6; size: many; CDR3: CATRQTTTNSPLHF; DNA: TGTGCCACCCGTCAGACAACGACTAATTCACCCCTCCACTTT
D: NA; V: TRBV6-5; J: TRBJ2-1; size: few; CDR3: CASSYRDSSYNEQFF; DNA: TGTGCCAGCAGTTACAGAGACAGCTCCTACAATGAGCAGTTCTTC
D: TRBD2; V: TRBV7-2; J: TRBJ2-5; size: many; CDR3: CASSLDLRTSGRRETQYF; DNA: TGTGCCAGCAGCTTAGATTTGAGGACTAGCGGGAGGAGAGAGACCCAGTACTTC
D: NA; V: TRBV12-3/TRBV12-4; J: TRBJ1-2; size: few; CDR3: CASSLVQGGGYTF; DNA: TGTGCCAGCAGTTTGGTACAGGGCGGTGGCTACACCTTC
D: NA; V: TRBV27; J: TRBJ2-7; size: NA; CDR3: CASNRLGSEQYF; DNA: TGTGCCAGCAACCGTCTGGGGTCCGAGCAGTACTTC
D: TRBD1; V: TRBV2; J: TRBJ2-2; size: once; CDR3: CASSEGQGAGGELFF; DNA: TGTGCCAGCAGTGAAGGGCAGGGGGCTGGCGGGGAGCTGTTTTTT
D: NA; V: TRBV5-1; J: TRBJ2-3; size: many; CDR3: CASSLMGNTDTQYF; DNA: TGCGCCAGCAGCTTGATGGGCAACACAGATACGCAGTATTTT
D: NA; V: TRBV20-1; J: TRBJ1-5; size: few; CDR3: CSASGSWGQPQHF; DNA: TGCAGTGCTAGTGGGTCTTGGGGGCAGCCCCAGCATTTT
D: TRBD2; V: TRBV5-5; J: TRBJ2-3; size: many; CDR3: CASSLPLAGGPDTQYF; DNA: TGTGCCAGCAGCCTACCCCTAGCGGGGGGGCCTGATACGCAGTATTTT
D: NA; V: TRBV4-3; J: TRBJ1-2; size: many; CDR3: CASSQDRQILYGYTF; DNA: TGCGCCAGCAGCCAAGATCGGCAGATTCTCTATGGCTACACCTTC
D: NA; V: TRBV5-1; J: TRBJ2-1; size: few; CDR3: CASTATATGSGEQFF; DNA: TGCGCCAGCACCGCGACCGCAACAGGGTCAGGTGAGCAGTTCTTC